This T cell receptor (beta chain) comes out of a study of cytomegalovirus exposure and HLA in healthy donors. Primers for the PCR totalled 60 Vbeta and 13 Jbeta. Source study methods: In a later analysis, 80 million or so unique TCR beta chains included roughly 11 million shared by two or more donors. The protocol was immunoSEQ multiplex PCR, while the TCRdb copy is restricted to in-frame clones and leaves out a portion. V and J calls plus clone size are reproduced from that table; the DNA served to infer D and trimming. The table lists approximately 260,000 clones, 80% to 95% of them singletons, with approximately 1.5% in the top ten. Study-wide points: Based on reports, TCR beta sequences accurately predicted HLA-A and HLA-B alleles for most subjects. Both high specificity and high sensitivity reportedly marked the classifier's diagnosis of cytomegalovirus status.

Concerning this clone itself: The antigen remains unidentified. The same CDR3 also results from other DNA sequences found in this sample.

The CDR3 sequence is 15 residues long. V was pared by 0 bases and J by 0 bases, with 2 bases of the junction left unmatched. The germline CDR1 and CDR2 sequences are GTSNPN and SVGIG (reference sequence). The genes are TRBV30 and TRBJ2-3, with 8 bases matching TRBD2. Source material: PBMCs. The TCR comes from a girl aged 2 to 9 in good health and CMV-seronegative. The chain's CDR3 is CAWSVAGGSTDTQYF. The DNA for the CDR3 is TGTGCCTGGAGTGTGGCGGGGGGAAGCACAGATACGCAGTATTTT.